The rows below give T cell receptor beta chains drawn from one sample of a study of CD8+CD57+ T cells in acquired aplastic anemia. TCRdb called the reads again in MiXCR, with one record for every CDR3 protein. This sample has some 220,000 distinct CDR3 sequences; roughly 35% occur once, and the top ten carry roughly 1.1%. The source material was sorted CD4+, CD8+, or CD8+CD57+ T cells (not recorded which) from PBMCs. The receptor source for this set is a human donor in good health, serving as a control. CDR3s include the opening cysteine and the closing phenylalanine or tryptophan. The D gene is left open where the match is weak. Rows give clone size only sometimes, using once, few, many, or a class for an expanded clone.

size	V	D	J	DNA	CDR3
NA	TRBV4-2	NA	TRBJ1-4	TGTGCCAGCAGCCAAGTTGGGACGGAGGGAAAACTGTTTTTT	CASSQVGTEGKLFF
few	TRBV2	TRBD1	TRBJ2-5	TGTGCCAGCAGAGGGACAGGGGGCCGAGAGACCCAGTACTTC	CASRGTGGRETQYF
many	TRBV6-1	NA	TRBJ1-2	TGTGCCAGCATTCAGGGATCGGCCTATGGCTACACCTTC	CASIQGSAYGYTF
many	TRBV7-2	TRBD2	TRBJ2-7	TGTGCCAGCAGCCCGACTAGCGGGAGATACGAGCAGTACTTC	CASSPTSGRYEQYF
NA	TRBV23-1	TRBD2	TRBJ2-7	TGCGCCAGCAGGCCCGGGACTAGCGGGAAGGTATTTCGCCGCTCCTACGAGCAGTACTTC	CASRPGTSGKVFRRSYEQYF
NA	TRBV7-9	NA	TRBJ1-2	TGTGCCAGCAGCCTTCTTGGTGGCTATGGCTACACCTTC	CASSLLGGYGYTF
few	TRBV12-3/TRBV12-4	TRBD2	TRBJ2-1	TGTGCCAGCAGACTACGGGGGGCCTACAATGAGCAGTTCTTC	CASRLRGAYNEQFF
many	TRBV7-2	TRBD1	TRBJ1-2	TGTGCCAGCAGCTTAGCGCCTCTTAGATCGGGACAGCTGAACTATGGCTACACCTTC	CASSLAPLRSGQLNYGYTF
many	TRBV7-9	NA	TRBJ2-5	TGTGCCAGCAGCTTTAATCTGCGCGCTACCGAAGAGACCCAGTACTTC	CASSFNLRATEETQYF
many	TRBV11-2	NA	TRBJ2-1	TGTGCCAGCAGCTTCAGGGGCGGGGTTCCCAATGAGCAGTTCTTC	CASSFRGGVPNEQFF
NA	TRBV5-1	NA	TRBJ1-1	TGCGCCAGCAGCTTGGCGGACAGTCGGAACACTGAAGCTTTCTTT	CASSLADSRNTEAFF
many	TRBV20-1	NA	TRBJ1-1	TGCAGTGCTCCTCTCGGTGACTTGAACACTGAAGCTTTCTTT	CSAPLGDLNTEAFF
many	TRBV2	NA	TRBJ2-3	TGTGCCAGCAGTGAACGACGACCTAGCACAGATACGCAGTATTTT	CASSERRPSTDTQYF
NA	TRBV7-9	NA	TRBJ2-7	TGTGCCAGGGAGGAGTCCGGCGAGCAGTACTTC	CAREESGEQYF